The sequence of this T cell receptor beta chain was determined in a study of neurological immune-mediated disorders. Study-wide results and limits: No sharing of CDR3 amino acid sequences was observed among expanded clones across subjects, suggesting private repertoires in all groups.

Sample time point: longitudinal time-point 1 (baseline). This clonotype was observed many times. Its cognate antigen is unknown. A single record per CDR3 protein comes from TCRdb applying MiXCR to the 5' RACE reads. The data show some 54,000 distinct CDR3 sequences, roughly a tenth seen once. CDR1 SSHAT and CDR2 FNYEAQ come from the germline V gene (reference sequence). V was clipped by 6 bases and J by 5 bases; unmatched bases: 9. The CDR3 is 15 amino acids. The chain employs TRBV7-7 and TRBJ2-5; 10 positions agree with TRBD1. The clonotype comes from a male donor with HTLV-1-associated myelopathy (HAM/TSP). Sequencing was done on a sample of PBMCs. The CDR3 loop is CASRRRQGAAETQYF. The DNA of the CDR3 is TGTGCCAGCAGACGTCGACAGGGGGCTGCGGAGACCCAGTACTTC.